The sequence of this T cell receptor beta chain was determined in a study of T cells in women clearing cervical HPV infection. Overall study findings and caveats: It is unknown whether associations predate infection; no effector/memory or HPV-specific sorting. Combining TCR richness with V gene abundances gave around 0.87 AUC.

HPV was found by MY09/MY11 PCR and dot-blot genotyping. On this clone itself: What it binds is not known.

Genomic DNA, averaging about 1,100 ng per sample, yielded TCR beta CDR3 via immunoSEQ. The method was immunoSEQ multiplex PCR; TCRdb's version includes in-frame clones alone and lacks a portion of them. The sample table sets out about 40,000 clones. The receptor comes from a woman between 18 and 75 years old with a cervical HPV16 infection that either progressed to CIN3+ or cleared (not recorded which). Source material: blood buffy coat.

CDR3 amino acids: CASTLRGTDGSEQYF. The part of the CDR3 DNA that was read is TGTGCCAGTACCCTCCGCGGGACAGATGGTTCCGAG. The chain employs TRBV19 and TRBJ2-7; TRBD1 is a possible D gene (7 bases). The read ends 3 residues early relative to the CDR3; the germline J gene fills the gap. The V and J ends lost 7 bases and 6 bases respectively, with 22 bases between them. The CDR3 contains 15 residues. CDR1 LNHDA and CDR2 SQIVND come from the germline V gene (reference sequence).